This note documents a single T cell receptor beta chain sequence. This clone's antigen is unknown. No clone much larger than this one lies a single base away; base qualities are absent. This entry belongs to a study of blood T cell repertoires in COVID-19 (TCRdb year 2020). Turning to the overall study: The collaborator samples originated in the United States, Italy and Spain and spanned the acute and convalescent phases of COVID-19. The repertoires were released in a freely available public database intended as a resource for research on the immune response to SARS-CoV-2. The sample metadata nearly always contained a de-identified subject ID, COVID-19 status, age in years and sex. Deeply sampled blood TCRbeta repertoires from subjects exposed to, actively infected with, or recovered from COVID-19 were included in the dataset. The prospective study material was composed of cDNA or gDNA derived from T cells, B-cell-depleted T cells, or PBMCs. HLA class I and class II types, where available, came from metadata supplied by the sample provider rather than from assay-based typing. The samples were drawn from the first 160 participants of the ongoing ImmuneRACE study and from some 1,300 subjects provided by 6 global collaborators. What the research found in general, with its limitations: The amount of clinical and demographic metadata varied by source and participant and was provided uncurated.

Collaborating institutions collected whole blood in K2EDTA tubes following their own protocols. For TCRbeta analysis, collaborators shipped samples as frozen whole blood, isolated PBMCs, or DNA extracted from either of those sample types. The immunoSEQ Assay, a bias-controlled multiplex PCR, was used to amplify TCRbeta CDR3 regions from genomic DNA. The paper's data handling went like this. Within the assay, amplification of reference gene primers was used to estimate how many nucleated cells each sample contained. To quantify the absolute abundance of each unique TCRbeta CDR3 rearrangement, sequence reads were collapsed and filtered. For each sample, productive Simpson clonality was calculated as the square root of Simpson's diversity index over productive rearrangements. TCRdb mirrors the immuneACCESS table, restricted to in-frame sequences. Some clones are absent from its copies; in checked studies, under half trace to an unresolved V gene, and the reason for the others is unknown. That table gives V, J and clone size, and the DNA gave D and trimming. The table for this sample lists around 120,000 clones; roughly 79% of them were counted only once. Of the sample, 2.3% falls within the top ten clones.

V drops 4 bases and J drops 1 base, leaving 12 bases in between. Counted from cysteine to phenylalanine, this CDR3 has 15 amino acids. This entry keeps only the CDR3 DNA: 45 bases, framed from base 1. Based on the germline V gene, the CDR1 and CDR2 sequences are SGDLS and YYNGEE. This chain is built from TRBV9 and TRBJ2-1; the D gene is unclear. Material: peripheral blood. This TCR was recovered from a man aged 65 to 85 with acute or convalescent COVID-19. The DNA sequence is TGTGCCAGCAGCACCCGAGAGTGGTCCTACAATGAGCAGTTCTTC. The resulting protein is CASSTREWSYNEQFF.